These 25 T cell receptor beta chains were sequenced from one sample in a study of T cell repertoires in cytomegalovirus infection. TCRdb redid the calling of the reads with MiXCR, one entry per CDR3 protein. Of around 89,000 distinct CDR3 sequences detected, approximately 32% appear once; the ten largest clones hold 65% to 75%. Their recognized antigens are unknown. The input for sequencing was CD8+ T cells from cultured PBMCs, taken from culture after CMV antigen stimulation. The receptors here all came from a human donor in good health (CMV status not recorded). Some clones in this sample may be carry-over from other donors' samples.

The rearrangement links TRBV7-6 to TRBJ2-7; 7 bases map to TRBD1. The CDR3 runs to 14 residues. Trimming took 8 bases from V and 0 from J; bases not matched to a gene: 7. The V gene's germline CDR1 is SGHVS and CDR2 FNYEAQ. Here the CDR3 DNA reads TGTGCCAGCCGTATGGGGGACAGCTCCTACGAGCAGTACTTC. As protein: CASRMGDSSYEQYF.

The table lists this clonotype with a few counts. At one end, the junction sequence differs from germline, possibly due to a read error. J is TRBJ2-2 and V is TRBV7-3; D is unresolved. The length of the CDR3 is 17 residues. CDR1 SGHTA and CDR2 FQGTGA come from the germline V gene. CDR3 protein: CASSLYPETLNTGELFF. CDR3 DNA sequence: TGTGCAAGCAGCTTATATCCCGAAACCTTAAACACCGGGGAGCTGTTTTTT.

V and J are TRBV6-1 and TRBJ1-1, with 10 bases matching TRBD1. Per the germline V gene, CDR1 is MNHNS and CDR2 is SASEGT. The CDR3 spans 16 residues. V lost 2 bases and J lost 4; bases outside the gene matches: 7. CDR3 nucleotides: TGTGCCAGCAGTGAATGGGACGGGGACAGGGGCACTGAAGCTTTCTTT. It specifies CASSEWDGDRGTEAFF.

V and J are TRBV12-3 or TRBV12-4 and TRBJ2-5, with TRBD2 identical over 7 bases. The CDR3 is 14 residues long. The ends lost 6 bases at V and 0 bases at J; junction bases unmatched: 4. The CDR3 DNA is TGTGCCAGCAGCCTGCGGGGGTACCAAGAGACCCAGTACTTC. It codes for CASSLRGYQETQYF.

There are many counts of this clonotype. This chain links TRBV7-9 with TRBJ2-7; TRBD1 might be the D (5 bases). The length of the CDR3 is 15 residues. Germline-derived CDR1 and CDR2 are SEHNR and FQNEAQ (reference sequence). V lost 4 bases and J lost 1, with 14 bases in between. In nucleotides, the CDR3 is TGTGCCAGCAGCTCGGACGAACAGGTTTCCTACGAGCAGTACTTC. This codes for CASSSDEQVSYEQYF.

This clonotype has ten or more counts. V is TRBV28 and J is TRBJ1-5; no definite D call. Deletions cut 3 bases from V and 4 bases from J, with 13 bases between. CDR1 and CDR2 from the germline V gene are MDHEN and SYDVKM. The CDR3 sequence is 15 residues long. The CDR3 nucleotides read TGTGCCAGCAGTTTCGTCGGCAAATCAAATCAGCCCCAGCATTTT. Translated, it gives CASSFVGKSNQPQHF.

This clonotype appeared a few times. This chain uses TRBV12-3 or TRBV12-4 with TRBJ1-2; TRBD1 might be the D (5 bases). This CDR3 is built from 14 residues. Between the trimmed V and J ends, which lost 6 bases and 4 bases, there was a span of 15 bases. Written as DNA, the CDR3 is TGTGCCAGCAGCCTTGGGACTCCATCCTATGGCTACACCTTC. Amino acids: CASSLGTPSYGYTF.

This chain links TRBV7-9 with TRBJ1-1; D remains unclear. CDR3 length: 13 residues. Germline CDR1 and CDR2: SEHNR and FQNEAQ (reference sequence). The germline V and J ends were trimmed by 5 bases and 11 bases, with 18 bases remaining between them. The CDR3 reads CASSPEPLPRAFF. CDR3 nucleotides: TGTGCCAGCAGCCCCGAGCCACTGCCGCGGGCTTTCTTT. The whole variable domain, remainder taken from reference TRBV7-9 and TRBJ1-1, is DTGVSQNPRHKITKRGQNVTFRCDPISEHNRLYWYRQTLGQGPEFLTYFQNEAQLEKSRLLSDRFSAERPKGSFSTLEIQRTEQGDSAMYLCASSPEPLPRAFFGQGTRLTVV.

The V call is TRBV7-3, the J call TRBJ1-2, with D perhaps TRBD1 (5 bases). This CDR3 is 14 amino acids long. Trimming left V 5 bases short and J 9 bases short, with 19 bases between. CDR1 SGHTA and CDR2 FQGTGA come from the germline V gene. For the CDR3, the DNA is TGTGCCAGCAGCACCCGGACCGGGGGGAATCGCTACACCTTC. Encoded protein: CASSTRTGGNRYTF.

This clonotype was found many times. The chain joins TRBV6-1 to TRBJ1-1, with 7 bases that match TRBD1. The CDR3 is 13 amino acids. J lost 11 bases, V lost 6 bases, and 12 bases had no gene match. In germline, CDR1 is MNHNS, CDR2 SASEGT. DNA for the CDR3: TGTGCCAGCAGGGGACAGTCCGACCGGAGGGCTTTCTTT. This translates into CASRGQSDRRAFF.

This clonotype was counted a few times. The chain couples TRBV7-2 to TRBJ1-2; D perhaps matches TRBD1 (6 bases). Trimming left V 5 bases short and J 5 bases short, with 15 bases between. The V gene's germline CDR1 is SGHTA and CDR2 FQGNSA. The CDR3 covers 14 residues. CDR3 protein: CASSPAGGAYGYTF. CDR3 nucleotides: TGTGCCAGCAGCCCCGCGGGGGGCGCGTATGGCTACACCTTC.

The CDR3 here is CASSQTGAFNEQYF. The CDR3 nucleotides are TGTGCCAGCAGCCAGACAGGGGCGTTCAACGAGCAGTACTTC. The V call is TRBV7-3, the J call TRBJ2-7; TRBD1 aligns across 8 bases. This CDR3 spans 14 amino acids. With 5 bases clipped from V and 5 bases from J, the junction kept 8 bases outside the gene matches. The germline gives CDR1 SGHTA, CDR2 FQGTGA.

This clonotype was observed at least ten times. The rearrangement links TRBV7-2 to TRBJ1-2; tentative D call: TRBD1 (6 bases). Germline V gene sequence: CDR1 SGHTA, CDR2 FQGNSA. Trimming took 6 bases from V and 8 from J, leaving 13 bases between them. This CDR3 spans 12 amino acids. The CDR3 protein is CASRGAGEGYTF. DNA of the CDR3: TGTGCCAGCAGAGGGGCAGGGGAAGGCTACACCTTC.

This rearrangement joins TRBV5-8 to TRBJ2-1, with 10 positions matching TRBD2. The germline V gene has CDR1 SGHTS and CDR2 YDEGEE. CDR3 length: 15 residues. The J segment lost 8 bases and the V segment lost 4 bases, leaving 9 bases of the junction unmatched. The DNA for the CDR3 is TGTGCCAGCAGCCCAACTAGCGGGGCCGGGGATGAGCAGTTCTTC. The encoded protein is CASSPTSGAGDEQFF.

This clonotype turned up a few times. The V and J genes are TRBV7-9 and TRBJ1-2; no clear D. V was cut by 1 base and J by 3 bases, with 15 bases left in between. The CDR3 runs 16 residues. Per the germline V gene, CDR1 is SEHNR and CDR2 is FQNEAQ (reference sequence). CDR3: CASSLGGSLTHYGYTF. DNA of the CDR3: TGTGCCAGCAGCTTAGGCGGGAGTCTTACCCACTATGGCTACACCTTC.

The chain combines TRBV5-1 with TRBJ2-5; D might be TRBD2 (6 bases). This CDR3 comprises 14 residues. V lost 0 bases and J lost 5, with 11 bases in between. Per germline, CDR1 SGHRS and CDR2 YFSETQ. CDR3 protein: CASSLAGSAETQYF. CDR3 sequence (DNA): TGCGCCAGCAGCTTGGCCGGGAGTGCCGAGACCCAGTACTTC. The full variable domain, rest sourced from reference TRBV5-1 and TRBJ2-5, is KAGVTQTPRYLIKTRGQQVTLSCSPISGHRSVSWYQQTPGQGLQFLFEYFSETQRNKGNFPGRFSGRQFSNSRSEMNVSTLELGDSALYLCASSLAGSAETQYFGPGTRLLVL.

The rearrangement uses TRBV7-8 and TRBJ2-7, with 9 bases matching TRBD1. Germline loops: CDR1 SGHVS, CDR2 FQNEAQ. The CDR3 is made up of 15 amino acids. V was clipped by 2 bases and J by 6 bases; unmatched bases: 8. CDR3 amino acids: CASSLSPGQGSEQYF. Here the CDR3 DNA reads TGTGCCAGCAGCTTATCTCCGGGACAGGGCAGCGAGCAGTACTTC.

This clonotype showed up just a few times. CDR3 region: CASSVEVQPLAGNTIYF. The CDR3 nucleotides are TGTGCCAGCAGCGTAGAAGTACAGCCTTTGGCTGGAAACACCATATATTTT. The chain combines TRBV9 with TRBJ1-3; D gene unclear. Germline V CDR1 and CDR2: SGDLS, YYNGEE. The V end lost 0 bases, the J end lost 2 bases, and 15 bases lay between the germline ends. The CDR3 covers 17 residues.

This chain uses TRBV7-9 with TRBJ1-5; D call uncertain. Trimming cost V 5 bases and J 2 bases, with 7 bases left between them. CDR1 is SEHNR, CDR2 FQNEAQ, per germline (reference sequence). This CDR3 has 13 amino acids. The CDR3 here is CASSVNGNQPQHF. CDR3 bases: TGTGCCAGCAGCGTGAATGGCAATCAGCCCCAGCATTTT.

This clonotype was found a few times. The chain joins TRBV4-1 to TRBJ2-1, with D tentatively TRBD2 (7 bases). The CDR3 is 14 amino acids. Trimming took 0 bases from V and 9 from J, leaving 12 bases between them. The germline V gene encodes CDR1 MGHRA and CDR2 YSYEKL. The CDR3 loop is CASSQDLGGPEQFF. Written as DNA, the CDR3 is TGCGCCAGCAGCCAAGATTTGGGGGGGCCTGAGCAGTTCTTC.

In the case of this clonotype: A clone one base away is much larger, so this may be a read error. This chain connects TRBV7-9 to TRBJ1-5; D call uncertain. CDR3 length equals 15 residues. From germline, CDR1 is SEHNR and CDR2 FQNEAQ (reference sequence). The CDR3 DNA follows: TGTGCCGGCAGCCCAGTAGGAGGGCCCGTTCAGCCCCAGCATTTT. Residues: CAGSPVGGPVQPQHF.

The rearrangement uses TRBV12-3 or TRBV12-4 and TRBJ1-1, with D possibly matching TRBD1 (5 bases). CDR3 length: 14 residues. Trimming stripped 2 bases from V and 7 bases from J, with 14 bases between. Written as DNA, the CDR3 is TGTGCCAGCAGTTTAATGAGGGGCGAAGATGAAGCTTTCTTT. Amino acids: CASSLMRGEDEAFF.

This clonotype was detected ten times or more. This rearrangement joins TRBV2 to TRBJ2-7; no clear D gene. The CDR3 contains 13 residues. Germline V gene sequence: CDR1 SNHLY, CDR2 FYNNEI. The germline V and J ends were trimmed by 5 bases and 3 bases, with 11 bases remaining between them. In DNA, the CDR3 is TGTGCCAGCAGTTTTACTGCGGTCTACGAGCAGTACTTC. Its translation is CASSFTAVYEQYF.

This clonotype was counted ten times or more. The chain uses TRBV3-1 and TRBJ2-1; 9 bases are shared with TRBD2. CDR3 length: 13 residues. Germline values: CDR1 LGHDT, CDR2 YNNKEL (reference sequence). The junction had 1 base not matched to a gene; V was cut back by 6 bases and J by 4 bases. The CDR3 loop is CASRRGGYNEQFF. The CDR3 nucleotides are TGTGCCAGCAGGCGGGGGGGGTACAATGAGCAGTTCTTC.

This chain joins TRBV12-3 or TRBV12-4 and TRBJ2-3, with 14 bases aligning to TRBD2. The CDR3 consists of 17 residues. Trimming removed 5 bases from V and 5 bases from J; junction bases left unmatched: 9. The DNA of the CDR3 is TGTGCCAGCAGTGCCCCGGGACTAGCGGGGGTGAAAGATACGCAGTATTTT. Encoded protein: CASSAPGLAGVKDTQYF.